A selection of T cell receptor beta chains follows, all from one sample in a study of immune cell composition in non-small cell lung cancer. Profiling relied on immunoSEQ multiplex PCR, and the TCRdb table lists in-frame clones only, not all of them. The sample has roughly 3,000 clones; 75% to 80% are singletons. The sample taken for sequencing was non-adjacent lung tissue. The origin of the receptors is a human donor with non-small cell lung cancer. The donor label of this sample is uncertain. Each CDR3 is given with its conserved first and last residue. A D gene is named only where the DNA matches it firmly. A row's size may be missing; if present it is once, few, many or a size class.

J: TRBJ2-2
D: TRBD2
V: TRBV10-3
size: NA
CDR3: CAISESSGRSGGELFF
DNA: TGTGCCATCAGTGAGTCCAGCGGGAGATCTGGCGGGGAGCTGTTTTTT

J: TRBJ1-4
D: NA
V: TRBV7-9
size: NA
CDR3: CASSLGTPDGREKLFF
DNA: TGTGCCAGCAGCCTGGGGACACCGGACGGCCGTGAAAAACTGTTTTTT

J: TRBJ1-3
D: NA
V: TRBV12-5
size: few
CDR3: CASGLVLQGSSSGNTIYF
DNA: TGTGCTAGTGGTTTGGTACTACAGGGATCCAGCTCTGGAAACACCATATATTTT

J: TRBJ2-1
D: TRBD2
V: TRBV7-2
size: NA
CDR3: CASSPTSGRPEQFF
DNA: TGTGCCAGCAGTCCGACTAGCGGGAGGCCTGAGCAGTTCTTC

J: TRBJ1-2
D: TRBD1
V: TRBV19
size: NA
CDR3: CASSIDPLTGGIYTF
DNA: TGTGCCAGTAGTATAGATCCCCTGACAGGGGGAATCTACACCTTC

J: TRBJ2-1
D: TRBD2
V: TRBV11-3
size: NA
CDR3: CASSLAASSGINNEQFF
DNA: TGTGCCAGCAGCTTAGCGGCGTCTAGCGGCATTAACAATGAGCAGTTCTTC

J: TRBJ2-1
D: TRBD2
V: TRBV15
size: NA
CDR3: CATRGTSGSRVSYNEQFF
DNA: TGTGCCACCAGGGGGACTAGCGGGAGTAGGGTCTCCTACAATGAGCAGTTCTTC

J: TRBJ2-5
D: NA
V: TRBV7-2
size: once
CDR3: CASSPPGTFGLETQYF
DNA: TGTGCCAGCAGCCCCCCCGGGACTTTCGGGTTGGAGACCCAGTACTTC

J: TRBJ1-5
D: NA
V: TRBV28
size: NA
CDR3: CASSLAAGRQPQHF
DNA: TGTGCCAGCAGTTTAGCGGCAGGGCGACAGCCCCAGCATTTT

J: TRBJ2-7
D: NA
V: TRBV2
size: once
CDR3: CASRDGASREQYF
DNA: TGTGCCAGCAGGGATGGGGCCTCTCGCGAGCAGTACTTC

J: TRBJ2-2
D: TRBD2
V: TRBV5-1
size: NA
CDR3: CASRQVAGGTNTGELFF
DNA: TGCGCCAGCAGACAAGTGGCGGGAGGGACGAACACCGGGGAGCTGTTTTTT

J: TRBJ1-1
D: NA
V: TRBV11-2
size: few
CDR3: CASSLVVGAPEAFF
DNA: TGTGCCAGCAGCTTAGTGGTAGGGGCTCCTGAAGCTTTCTTT

J: TRBJ2-3
D: TRBD2
V: TRBV9
size: NA
CDR3: CASSAAGGTQYF
DNA: TGTGCCAGCAGCGCAGCGGGAGGTACGCAGTATTTT

J: TRBJ1-5
D: NA
V: TRBV28
size: NA
CDR3: CASSRQVSNQPQHF
DNA: TGTGCCAGCAGCCGACAGGTGAGCAATCAGCCCCAGCATTTT

J: TRBJ2-7
D: TRBD2
V: TRBV10-2
size: NA
CDR3: CASSSGTSEYEQYF
DNA: TGCGCCAGCAGCTCCGGGACTAGCGAGTATGAGCAGTACTTC

J: TRBJ2-2
D: NA
V: TRBV19
size: NA
CDR3: CASHPHVTGELFF
DNA: TGTGCCAGCCACCCACACGTCACCGGGGAGCTGTTTTTT

J: TRBJ2-7
D: NA
V: TRBV6-6
size: NA
CDR3: CASSRQLVEQYF
DNA: TGTGCCAGCAGTCGACAGTTAGTAGAGCAGTACTTC

J: TRBJ1-4
D: NA
V: TRBV18
size: NA
CDR3: CASSPGAGVQKLFF
DNA: TGTGCCAGCTCACCAGGGGCAGGGGTCCAAAAACTGTTTTTT

J: TRBJ1-1
D: TRBD1
V: TRBV6-6
size: few
CDR3: CASSYDRALSPEAFF
DNA: TGTGCCAGCAGTTACGACAGGGCTCTATCCCCTGAAGCTTTCTTT

J: TRBJ2-1
D: TRBD2
V: TRBV9
size: NA
CDR3: CASSARPSGLSYNEQFF
DNA: TGTGCCAGCAGCGCTCGGCCTAGCGGGCTTTCCTACAATGAGCAGTTCTTC

J: TRBJ2-3
D: NA
V: TRBV7-2
size: few
CDR3: CASSRVSDTQYF
DNA: TGTGCCAGCAGCCGCGTGTCAGATACGCAGTATTTT

J: TRBJ2-7
D: NA
V: TRBV28
size: NA
CDR3: CASSTPASAYEQYF
DNA: TGTGCCAGCAGCACTCCGGCTAGCGCCTACGAGCAGTACTTC

J: TRBJ2-5
D: NA
V: TRBV21-1
size: NA
CDR3: CASSKEAGHQETQYF
DNA: TGTGCCAGCAGCAAAGAGGCAGGCCATCAAGAGACCCAGTACTTC

J: TRBJ2-7
D: TRBD1
V: TRBV6-6
size: NA
CDR3: CASRTGGADTYEQYF
DNA: TGTGCCAGCCGGACAGGGGGCGCGGATACCTACGAGCAGTACTTC

J: TRBJ2-7
D: NA
V: TRBV7-2
size: NA
CDR3: CASSGGQRRQYF
DNA: TGTGCCAGCAGCGGAGGACAGAGGAGGCAGTACTTC

J: TRBJ2-2
D: NA
V: TRBV5-8
size: NA
CDR3: CASSPLYGTSLRGPTGELFF
DNA: TGTGCCAGCAGCCCACTTTACGGGACATCCCTTAGAGGTCCCACCGGGGAGCTGTTTTTT

J: TRBJ2-1
D: NA
V: TRBV29-1
size: NA
CDR3: CSVGPGNYNEQFF
DNA: TGCAGCGTTGGTCCGGGGAACTACAATGAGCAGTTCTTC

J: TRBJ1-1
D: TRBD1
V: TRBV7-8
size: once
CDR3: CASSRDRGNTEAFF
DNA: TGTGCCAGCAGCCGGGACAGGGGGAACACTGAAGCTTTCTTT

J: TRBJ2-1
D: NA
V: TRBV11-2
size: once
CDR3: CASSFARLDYNEQFF
DNA: TGTGCCAGCAGCTTTGCTCGACTAGATTACAATGAGCAGTTCTTC

J: TRBJ1-2
D: NA
V: TRBV28
size: NA
CDR3: CASTSIGGAGAIGYTF
DNA: TGTGCCAGCACTTCTATTGGGGGGGCGGGGGCGATTGGCTACACCTTC

J: TRBJ1-1
D: NA
V: TRBV27
size: NA
CDR3: CASRTFMTANTEAFF
DNA: TGTGCCAGCAGAACATTCATGACAGCCAACACTGAAGCTTTCTTT

J: TRBJ2-1
D: TRBD2
V: TRBV7-8
size: NA
CDR3: CASSPRLALSYNEQFF
DNA: TGTGCCAGCAGCCCCCGACTAGCTCTATCCTACAATGAGCAGTTCTTC

J: TRBJ2-5
D: TRBD2
V: TRBV5-1
size: NA
CDR3: CASSLPGLAGVVLQETQYF
DNA: TGCGCCAGCAGCCTTCCCGGACTAGCGGGAGTTGTCCTTCAAGAGACCCAGTACTTC

J: TRBJ1-4
D: NA
V: TRBV9
size: NA
CDR3: CASSPSTGGSEKLFF
DNA: TGTGCCAGCAGCCCAAGTACGGGAGGGAGTGAAAAACTGTTTTTT

J: TRBJ2-1
D: TRBD2
V: TRBV7-8
size: NA
CDR3: CASSLREARYNEQFF
DNA: TGTGCCAGCAGCCTCCGGGAGGCCCGTTACAATGAGCAGTTCTTC

J: TRBJ1-2
D: NA
V: TRBV4-3
size: NA
CDR3: CASSQDLLVYGYTF
DNA: TGCGCCAGCAGCCAAGATCTACTGGTCTATGGCTACACCTTC

J: TRBJ2-3
D: TRBD1
V: TRBV19
size: NA
CDR3: CASSPEPGGLPDTQYF
DNA: TGTGCCAGTAGTCCAGAACCAGGGGGCTTGCCAGATACGCAGTATTTT

J: TRBJ2-5
D: NA
V: TRBV7-6
size: NA
CDR3: CASSRTSRWQETQYF
DNA: TGTGCCAGCAGCCGGACTTCTAGGTGGCAAGAGACCCAGTACTTC

J: TRBJ2-3
D: NA
V: TRBV5-4
size: medium-sized
CDR3: CASSLAQGAGTDTQYF
DNA: TGTGCCAGCAGCTTGGCCCAGGGCGCCGGCACAGATACGCAGTATTTT

J: TRBJ1-1
D: NA
V: TRBV10-3
size: once
CDR3: CAISDPPRGGNTEAFF
DNA: TGTGCCATCAGTGATCCCCCGCGGGGAGGGAACACTGAAGCTTTCTTT

J: TRBJ2-1
D: NA
V: TRBV9
size: NA
CDR3: CASSVDTGPYNEQFF
DNA: TGTGCCAGCAGCGTAGATACAGGGCCCTACAATGAGCAGTTCTTC

J: TRBJ2-6
D: TRBD2
V: TRBV4-3
size: NA
CDR3: CASSQGLLAGGGGANVLTF
DNA: TGCGCCAGCAGCCAAGGCCTACTAGCGGGAGGCGGTGGGGCCAACGTCCTGACTTTC

J: TRBJ2-1
D: TRBD2
V: TRBV5-4
size: NA
CDR3: CASRKYRNSGLAAYNEQFF
DNA: TGTGCCAGCAGGAAGTACAGGAACTCGGGACTAGCGGCCTACAATGAGCAGTTCTTC

J: TRBJ2-1
D: TRBD2
V: TRBV11-2
size: NA
CDR3: CASSLGGLAGVNEQFF
DNA: TGTGCCAGCAGCTTAGGGGGTCTAGCGGGAGTGAATGAGCAGTTCTTC

J: TRBJ2-6
D: NA
V: TRBV28
size: NA
CDR3: CASSKRVGRGANVLTF
DNA: TGTGCCAGCAGTAAAAGGGTGGGGAGGGGGGCCAACGTCCTGACTTTC

J: TRBJ2-1
D: NA
V: TRBV6-4
size: NA
CDR3: CASSAGNNEQFF
DNA: TGTGCCAGCAGTGCCGGGAACAATGAGCAGTTCTTC

J: TRBJ1-1
D: TRBD1
V: TRBV19
size: once
CDR3: CASSMAGTVMNTEAFF
DNA: TGTGCCAGTAGTATGGCCGGGACAGTGATGAACACTGAAGCTTTCTTT

J: TRBJ1-1
D: NA
V: TRBV7-2
size: NA
CDR3: CASSLEEVTEAFF
DNA: TGTGCCAGCAGCTTAGAGGAGGTCACTGAAGCTTTCTTT

J: TRBJ2-1
D: TRBD2
V: TRBV5-1
size: NA
CDR3: CASSFSGRNDEQFF
DNA: TGCGCCAGCAGCTTTAGCGGGCGGAACGATGAGCAGTTCTTC

J: TRBJ1-2
D: NA
V: TRBV19
size: NA
CDR3: CASRLDRGVNYGYTF
DNA: TGTGCCAGTAGGCTAGACAGAGGTGTCAACTATGGCTACACCTTC

J: TRBJ1-1
D: NA
V: TRBV18
size: NA
CDR3: CASSPTVLTEAFF
DNA: TGTGCCAGCTCACCAACGGTCCTCACTGAAGCTTTCTTT

J: TRBJ2-7
D: NA
V: TRBV27
size: NA
CDR3: CASSFRDTYEQYF
DNA: TGTGCCAGCAGTTTCCGGGACACCTACGAGCAGTACTTC

J: TRBJ1-1
D: NA
V: TRBV29-1
size: NA
CDR3: CSATGHLNTEAFF
DNA: TGCAGCGCGACCGGACACCTGAACACTGAAGCTTTCTTT

J: TRBJ2-2
D: NA
V: TRBV4-1
size: NA
CDR3: CASSPRLVGFTGELFF
DNA: TGCGCCAGCAGCCCCCGACTAGTAGGATTCACCGGGGAGCTGTTTTTT